These 28 T cell receptor beta chains originate from one sample sequenced in a study of T-cell memory formation after mild COVID-19. MiXCR, applied by TCRdb to the 5' RACE reads, yields one record per CDR3 protein. The profile shows roughly 510,000 distinct CDR3 sequences, roughly 17% of them singletons. Sequencing used PBMCs or a T cell subset sorted from them (not recorded which). The receptors were sampled from an adult woman who had mild COVID-19 (a few samples of this study predate the infection). Cell type and time point are not known.

The chain recombines TRBV7-3 with TRBJ2-3, with 9 bases that match TRBD2. From germline, CDR1 is SGHTA and CDR2 FQGTGA. V lost 5 bases to trimming and J lost 2 bases; unmatched junction nucleotides: 5. CDR3 length equals 15 residues. CDR3 bases: TGTGCCAGCAGCATCCTAGCGGGAAACACAGATACGCAGTATTTT. It encodes CASSILAGNTDTQYF.

This clonotype was seen ten or more times. This chain links TRBV4-1 with TRBJ2-7; perhaps TRBD2 as D (7 bases). CDR1 is MGHRA and CDR2 is YSYEKL in the germline V gene. This CDR3 spans 15 amino acids. Between the trimmed V and J ends, which lost 0 bases and 4 bases, there was a span of 13 bases. The CDR3 bases are TGCGCCAGCAGCCAAGAGGGGGCTAGCGGTTACGAGCAGTACTTC. As protein: CASSQEGASGYEQYF.

The rearrangement uses TRBV19 and TRBJ2-2, with TRBD1 matching 9 bases. V was clipped by 6 bases and J by 6 bases; unmatched bases: 5. Germline V gene lookup returns CDR1 LNHDA and CDR2 SQIVND (reference sequence). The CDR3 covers 14 residues. Here the CDR3 DNA reads TGTGCCAGTAGCATGGACAGGGGACCCGGGGAGCTGTTTTTT. Protein sequence: CASSMDRGPGELFF.

A few counts support this clonotype. The J gene is TRBJ2-7, the V gene TRBV7-3, with D tentatively TRBD1 or TRBD2 (5 bases each). CDR3 length: 13 residues. The germline V and J ends were trimmed by 10 bases and 2 bases, with 15 bases remaining between them. Germline V gene lookup returns CDR1 SGHTA and CDR2 FQGTGA. CDR3 coding DNA: TGTGCCATCACGGGGCTACAACCCTACGAGCAGTACTTC. Translating gives CAITGLQPYEQYF.

This clonotype occurred a few times. The gene calls are TRBV18 and TRBJ1-5, with D unresolved. The V and J ends lost 2 bases and 1 base respectively, with 6 bases between them. Germline V gene data show CDR1 as KGHSH and CDR2 as LQKENI. CDR3 length equals 14 residues. The CDR3 here is CASSPFESNQPQHF. In nucleotides, the CDR3 is TGTGCCAGCTCACCATTCGAAAGCAATCAGCCCCAGCATTTT.

The CDR3 DNA sequence: TGTGCCAGCAGCCCAGACGGGACTAGCGGGGGGGCAGATACGCAGTATTTT. This encodes CASSPDGTSGGADTQYF. This chain connects TRBV9 to TRBJ2-3, with 16 bases matching TRBD2. Per germline, CDR1 SGDLS and CDR2 YYNGEE. The CDR3 runs 17 residues. Germline trimming cut 4 bases from V and 4 bases from J; bases unmatched to any gene: 6.

This clonotype was seen a few times. CDR3 in amino acids: CASSHTAGISYNEQFF. CDR3 in DNA: TGCGCCAGCAGCCATACCGCAGGGATATCCTACAATGAGCAGTTCTTC. The genes are TRBV5-1 and TRBJ2-1, with D maybe TRBD1 (5 bases). Trimming cost V 4 bases and J 1 base, with 15 bases left between them. Germline assignment: CDR1 SGHRS and CDR2 YFSETQ. This CDR3 has 16 residues.

The J gene is TRBJ2-1, the V gene TRBV6-5; D gene unclear. This CDR3 contains 13 residues. V was pared by 2 bases and J by 4 bases, with 6 bases between. Germline CDR1 MNHEY, CDR2 SVGAGI. The CDR3 coding sequence is TGTGCCAGCAGTTACGACTTGTACAATGAGCAGTTCTTC. It yields the protein CASSYDLYNEQFF.

J is TRBJ2-3 and V is TRBV12-5; 12 nucleotides line up with TRBD2. Germline loops: CDR1 LGHNT, CDR2 FRNRAP. The ends lost 5 bases at V and 4 bases at J; junction bases unmatched: 19. The CDR3 length is 20 residues. CDR3 protein: CASGTASLAGGLSNPDTQYF. The DNA for the CDR3 is TGTGCTAGTGGTACCGCCTCACTAGCGGGGGGCCTTTCTAATCCAGATACGCAGTATTTT. The whole variable domain, filled in from reference TRBV12-5 and TRBJ2-3, reads DARVTQTPRHKVTEMGQEVTMRCQPILGHNTVFWYRQTMMQGLELLAYFRNRAPLDDSGMPKDRFSAEMPDATLATLKIQPSEPRDSAVYFCASGTASLAGGLSNPDTQYFGPGTRLTVL.

The V call is TRBV11-3, the J call TRBJ2-1; 10 bases fit TRBD1. V dropped 8 bases and J dropped 3; count of bases not matched to a gene: 7. The CDR3 totals 15 residues. Germline V gene lookup returns CDR1 SGHNT and CDR2 YENEEA. The CDR3: CASGPWTGGYNEQFF. The DNA for the CDR3 is TGTGCCAGCGGGCCGTGGACAGGGGGCTACAATGAGCAGTTCTTC.

Many counts were recorded for this clonotype. The V call is TRBV2, the J call TRBJ1-1; perhaps TRBD1 as D (5 bases). Trimming shortened V by 0 bases and J by 1 base, and 9 bases separated the two germline ends. CDR3 size: 15 residues. Looked up from germline, CDR1 is SNHLY and CDR2 is FYNNEI. The DNA of the CDR3 is TGTGCCAGCAGTGAAGCGCCGGGGACGAACACTGAAGCTTTCTTT. Translating gives CASSEAPGTNTEAFF.

The chain has TRBV5-4 and TRBJ2-7, with D perhaps TRBD1 or TRBD2 (5 bases each). V was shortened by 3 bases and J by 0 bases, with 10 bases between the two germline ends. CDR1 and CDR2 (germline): SGHNT, YYREEE (reference sequence). The CDR3 is 14 residues long. This chain's CDR3 is CASSSGPTSYEQYF. The CDR3 coding sequence is TGTGCCAGCAGCTCGGGACCAACCTCCTACGAGCAGTACTTC. The variable domain in full, completed from reference TRBV5-4 and TRBJ2-7, reads ETGVTQSPTHLIKTRGQQVTLRCSSQSGHNTVSWYQQALGQGPQFIFQYYREEENGRGNFPPRFSGLQFPNYSSELNVNALELDDSALYLCASSSGPTSYEQYFGPGTRLTVT.

This clonotype was detected only a few times. The rearrangement joins TRBV3-1 to TRBJ2-3; the match to TRBD2 covers 10 bases. Trimming cost V 7 bases and J 0 bases; bases outside gene matches: 4. Germline lookup yields CDR1 LGHDT and CDR2 YNNKEL (reference sequence). CDR3 length: 15 amino acids. The CDR3 sequence is CASTSSGRSTDTQYF. The CDR3 DNA follows: TGTGCCAGCACCTCTAGCGGGAGAAGCACAGATACGCAGTATTTT.

The chain employs TRBV14 and TRBJ1-6, with D tentatively TRBD1 (5 bases). Germline loops: CDR1 SGHDN, CDR2 FVKESK. The V and J ends lost 1 base and 7 bases respectively, with 20 bases between them. The CDR3 runs 18 residues. CDR3: CASSQAVRGALRNSPLHF. The CDR3 bases are TGTGCCAGCAGCCAAGCGGTAAGAGGGGCGCTTAGGAATTCACCCCTCCACTTT. The variable domain in full, with the rest retrieved from reference TRBV14 and TRBJ1-6, is EAGVTQFPSHSVIEKGQTVTLRCDPISGHDNLYWYRRVMGKEIKFLLHFVKESKQDESGMPNNRFLAERTGGTYSTLKVQPAELEDSGVYFCASSQAVRGALRNSPLHFGNGTRLTVT.

This clonotype turned up a few times. The V and J genes are TRBV5-1 and TRBJ2-1; D is undetermined. The CDR3 loop spans 15 amino acids. Trimming pared 0 bases from V and 8 bases from J, leaving 15 bases between. Germline V gives CDR1 SGHRS, CDR2 YFSETQ. The chain's CDR3 is CASSLAALRSDEQFF. The CDR3 bases are TGCGCCAGCAGCTTGGCGGCTTTACGAAGCGATGAGCAGTTCTTC.

This clonotype was seen once. This rearrangement joins TRBV5-1 to TRBJ2-7, with 11 bases that match TRBD2. Trimming at V came to 4 bases and at J to 3 bases, leaving 6 bases not matched to a gene. CDR1 is SGHRS, CDR2 YFSETQ, per germline. This CDR3 spans 15 amino acids. The CDR3 coding sequence is TGCGCCAGCAGCAAAACTAGCGGGAGTAACTACGAGCAGTACTTC. Protein sequence: CASSKTSGSNYEQYF.

This clonotype has just a few counts. The rearrangement joins TRBV19 to TRBJ2-2; D is possibly TRBD1 (6 bases). Germline CDR1 and CDR2: LNHDA and SQIVND (reference sequence). This CDR3 comprises 16 residues. The V end was cut by 3 bases, the J end by 0 bases, with 11 bases between. CDR3 sequence reads: CASSISHRANTGELFF. For the CDR3, the DNA is TGTGCCAGTAGTATTTCGCACAGGGCGAACACCGGGGAGCTGTTTTTT.

This clonotype has more than one count but fewer than ten. The chain carries TRBV12-3 or TRBV12-4 and TRBJ2-3; 9 bases match TRBD1. CDR3 length: 15 amino acids. The V segment lost 4 bases and the J segment 5 bases; nucleotides outside the gene matches: 7. CDR3 DNA: TGTGCCAGCAGTTCACCGCTGGACAGGGGAGATACGCAGTATTTT. Protein product: CASSSPLDRGDTQYF.

The CDR3 region is CATSSSGTGNEKLFF. CDR3 coding DNA: TGTGCCACCAGCAGTTCCGGGACGGGGAATGAAAAACTGTTTTTT. The chain carries TRBV24-1 and TRBJ1-4; maybe TRBD1 (5 bases). This CDR3 contains 15 residues. Trimming took off 7 bases at V and 5 bases at J, with 16 bases between the two ends. CDR1 is KGHDR and CDR2 is SFDVKD in the germline V gene.

This clonotype was observed many times. The chain joins TRBV7-8 to TRBJ2-7; 10 positions match TRBD2. The CDR3 consists of 15 residues. Germline CDR1 is SGHVS and CDR2 is FQNEAQ. V gave up 3 bases and J gave up 1 base; unmatched junction bases: 3. The CDR3 DNA reads TGTGCCAGCAGCTTCCTGACTAGCGGGTCCTACGAGCAGTACTTC. Protein: CASSFLTSGSYEQYF. The complete variable domain, with remaining parts taken from reference TRBV7-8 and TRBJ2-7, reads GAGVSQSPRYKVAKRGQDVALRCDPISGHVSLFWYQQALGQGPEFLTYFQNEAQLDKSGLPSDRFFAERPEGSVSTLKIQRTQQEDSAVYLCASSFLTSGSYEQYFGPGTRLTVT.

This chain uses TRBV12-3 or TRBV12-4 with TRBJ1-2; 8 bases agree with TRBD1. CDR3 size: 14 residues. J was trimmed by 8 bases and V by 6 bases; bases with no gene match: 11. The CDR3 DNA is TGTGCCAGCAGCTTGCTTCTAGGGACAGGAGGCTACACCTTC. Translated, it gives CASSLLLGTGGYTF.

The chain uses TRBV5-1 and TRBJ2-1; 11 bases align to TRBD1. J lost 5 bases, V lost 0 bases, and 10 bases had no gene match. CDR1 is SGHRS, CDR2 YFSETQ, per germline. There are 18 residues in the CDR3. The CDR3: CASSLAVWDRGEDNEQFF. CDR3 bases: TGCGCCAGCAGCTTGGCCGTTTGGGACAGGGGGGAAGACAATGAGCAGTTCTTC.

This clonotype has only a few counts. This chain uses TRBV5-1 with TRBJ2-1; TRBD2 matches 8 bases. In germline, CDR1 is SGHRS, CDR2 YFSETQ. The CDR3 has 15 amino acids. Germline trimming cut 1 base from V and 6 bases from J; bases unmatched to any gene: 6. The CDR3 DNA sequence: TGCGCCAGCAGCTTGACGGGGGGGCCAGTCAATGAGCAGTTCTTC. It codes for CASSLTGGPVNEQFF.

This clonotype showed up just once. The chain uses TRBV4-1 and TRBJ2-3, with TRBD2 matching over 14 bases. Trimming removed 5 bases from V and 4 bases from J; junction bases left unmatched: 5. There are 16 residues in the CDR3. Germline V gives CDR1 MGHRA, CDR2 YSYEKL. CDR3 region: CASSKRLAGGPDTQYF. The DNA for the CDR3 is TGCGCCAGCAGCAAACGACTAGCGGGGGGGCCAGATACGCAGTATTTT.

V gene TRBV29-1 combines with J gene TRBJ1-2; D is perhaps TRBD1 (6 bases). Trimming shortened V by 5 bases and J by 2 bases, and 12 bases separated the two germline ends. The CDR3 sequence is 13 residues long. Germline V gene data show CDR1 as SQVTM and CDR2 as ANQGSEA. The CDR3 sequence: CSVSQGRNYGYTF. CDR3 nucleotides: TGCAGCGTTTCCCAGGGGAGGAACTATGGCTACACCTTC.

This clonotype appeared a few times. The rearrangement links TRBV7-9 to TRBJ2-4, with D perhaps assigned TRBD1 or TRBD2 (6 bases each). The CDR3 length is 12 residues. CDR1 is SEHNR and CDR2 is FQNEAQ in the germline V gene (reference sequence). V lost 5 bases and J lost 9, with 11 bases in between. The CDR3: CASSPGAGIQYF. The CDR3, as DNA: TGTGCCAGCAGCCCGGGGGCAGGCATTCAGTACTTC.

This clonotype was seen repeatedly, ten times or more. The V gene is TRBV7-2, the J gene TRBJ2-7; D not certain. This CDR3 comprises 13 residues. V was shortened by 5 bases and J by 7 bases, with 15 bases between the two germline ends. Germline CDR1 and CDR2: SGHTA and FQGNSA. The CDR3 nucleotides are TGTGCCAGCAGCCCCCGACTGGCCGCGGAGCAGTACTTC. This encodes CASSPRLAAEQYF.

The chain has TRBV7-9 and TRBJ2-1, with 16 nucleotides matching TRBD2. Per germline, CDR1 SEHNR and CDR2 FQNEAQ (reference sequence). The CDR3 is made up of 19 amino acids. After removal of 4 bases from V and 3 bases from J, the junction contained 9 bases not matched to a gene. Here the CDR3 reads CASSSGGTSGRGVYNEQFF. The CDR3 DNA sequence: TGTGCCAGCAGCTCCGGCGGGACTAGCGGGAGGGGGGTCTACAATGAGCAGTTCTTC.